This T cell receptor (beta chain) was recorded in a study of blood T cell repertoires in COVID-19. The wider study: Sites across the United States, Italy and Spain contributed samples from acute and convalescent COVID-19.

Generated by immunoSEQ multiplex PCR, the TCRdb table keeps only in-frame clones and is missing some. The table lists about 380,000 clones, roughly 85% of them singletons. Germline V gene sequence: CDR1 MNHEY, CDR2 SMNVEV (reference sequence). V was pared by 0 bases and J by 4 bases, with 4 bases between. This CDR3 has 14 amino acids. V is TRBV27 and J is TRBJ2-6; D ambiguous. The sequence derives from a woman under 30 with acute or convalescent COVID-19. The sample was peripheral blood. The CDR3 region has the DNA TGTGCCAGCAGTTTATCCCAAGGGGCCAACGTCCTGACTTTC. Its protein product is CASSLSQGANVLTF.